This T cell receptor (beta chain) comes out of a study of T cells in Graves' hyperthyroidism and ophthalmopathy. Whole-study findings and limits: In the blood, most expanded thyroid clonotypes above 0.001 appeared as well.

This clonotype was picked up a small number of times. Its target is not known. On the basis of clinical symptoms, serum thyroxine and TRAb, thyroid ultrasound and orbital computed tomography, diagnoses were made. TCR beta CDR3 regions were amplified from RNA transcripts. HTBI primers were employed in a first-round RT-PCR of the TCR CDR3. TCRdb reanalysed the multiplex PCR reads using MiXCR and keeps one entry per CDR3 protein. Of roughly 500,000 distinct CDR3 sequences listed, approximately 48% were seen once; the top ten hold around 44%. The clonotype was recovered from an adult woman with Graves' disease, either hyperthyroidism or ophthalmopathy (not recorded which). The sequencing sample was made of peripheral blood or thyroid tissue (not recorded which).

The CDR3 reads CASSPQIGGSTLHF. The CDR3 bases are TGTGCCAGCAGTCCACAAATAGGGGGGAGCACCCTCCACTTT. The chain employs TRBV12-3 or TRBV12-4 and TRBJ1-6, with D possibly matching TRBD1 (6 bases). Trimming took off 5 bases at V and 14 bases at J, with 19 bases between the two ends. The length of the CDR3 is 14 residues.